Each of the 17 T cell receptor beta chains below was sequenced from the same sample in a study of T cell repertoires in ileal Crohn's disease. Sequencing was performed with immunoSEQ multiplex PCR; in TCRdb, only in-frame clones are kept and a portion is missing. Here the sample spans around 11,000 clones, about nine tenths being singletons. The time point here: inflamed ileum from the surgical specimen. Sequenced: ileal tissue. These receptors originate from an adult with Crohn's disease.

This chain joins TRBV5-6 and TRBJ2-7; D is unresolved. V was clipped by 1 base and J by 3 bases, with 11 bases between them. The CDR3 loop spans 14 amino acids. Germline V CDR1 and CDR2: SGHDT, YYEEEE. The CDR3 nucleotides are TGTGCCAGCAGCTTGCAAGGGCACCTCTACGAGCAGTACGTC. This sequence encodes CASSLQGHLYEQYV.

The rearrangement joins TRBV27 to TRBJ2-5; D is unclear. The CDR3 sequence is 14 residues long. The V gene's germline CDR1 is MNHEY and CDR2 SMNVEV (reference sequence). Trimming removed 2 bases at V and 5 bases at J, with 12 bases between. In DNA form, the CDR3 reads TGTGCCAGCAGTTTAGTAGGAGAATGGGAGACCCAGTACTTC. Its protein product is CASSLVGEWETQYF.

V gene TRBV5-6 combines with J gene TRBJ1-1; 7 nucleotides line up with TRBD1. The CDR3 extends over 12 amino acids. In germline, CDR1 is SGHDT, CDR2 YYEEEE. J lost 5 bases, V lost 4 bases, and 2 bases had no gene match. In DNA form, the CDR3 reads TGTGCCAGCAGCAGGGACAGAACTGAAGCTTTCTTT. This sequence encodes CASSRDRTEAFF.

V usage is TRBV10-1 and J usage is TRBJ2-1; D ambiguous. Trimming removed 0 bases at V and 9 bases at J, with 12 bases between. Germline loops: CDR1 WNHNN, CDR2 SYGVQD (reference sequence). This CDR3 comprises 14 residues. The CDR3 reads CASSESRARSEQFF. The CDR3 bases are TGCGCCAGCAGTGAGTCCCGGGCCCGTTCTGAGCAGTTCTTC.

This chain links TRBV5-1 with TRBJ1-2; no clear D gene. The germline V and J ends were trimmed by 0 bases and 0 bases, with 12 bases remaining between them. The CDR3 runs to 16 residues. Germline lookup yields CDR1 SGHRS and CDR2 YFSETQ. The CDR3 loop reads CASSLAATTPNYGYTF. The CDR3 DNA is TGCGCCAGCAGCTTGGCCGCTACTACACCTAACTATGGCTACACCTTC.

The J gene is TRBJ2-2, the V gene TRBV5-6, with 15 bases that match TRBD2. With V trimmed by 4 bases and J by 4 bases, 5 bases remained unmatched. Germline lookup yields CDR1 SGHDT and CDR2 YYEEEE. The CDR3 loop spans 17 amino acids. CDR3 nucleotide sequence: TGTGCCAGCAGCCGGACTAGCGGGAGGGCCAGCACCGGGGAGCTGTTTTTT. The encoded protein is CASSRTSGRASTGELFF.

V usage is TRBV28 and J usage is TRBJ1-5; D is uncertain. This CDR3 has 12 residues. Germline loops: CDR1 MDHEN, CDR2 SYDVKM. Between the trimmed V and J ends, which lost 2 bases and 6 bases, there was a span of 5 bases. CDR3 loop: CASSLGGQPQHF. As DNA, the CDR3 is TGTGCCAGCAGTTTAGGAGGTCAGCCCCAGCATTTT. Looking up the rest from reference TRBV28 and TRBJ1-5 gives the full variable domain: DVKVTQSSRYLVKRTGEKVFLECVQDMDHENMFWYRQDPGLGLRLIYFSYDVKMKEKGDIPEGYSVSREKKERFSLILESASTNQTSMYLCASSLGGQPQHFGDGTRLSIL.

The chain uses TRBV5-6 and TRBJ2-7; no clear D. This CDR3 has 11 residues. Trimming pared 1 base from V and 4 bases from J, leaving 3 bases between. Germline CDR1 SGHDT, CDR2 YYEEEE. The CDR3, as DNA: TGTGCCAGCAGCTTGAGGTACGAGCAGTACTTC. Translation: CASSLRYEQYF.

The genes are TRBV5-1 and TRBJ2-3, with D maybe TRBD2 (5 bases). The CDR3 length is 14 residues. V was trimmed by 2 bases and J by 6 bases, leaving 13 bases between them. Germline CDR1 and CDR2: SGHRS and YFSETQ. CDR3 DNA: TGCGCCAGCAGCTTCACCGGACTCCCGGATACGCAGTATTTT. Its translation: CASSFTGLPDTQYF.

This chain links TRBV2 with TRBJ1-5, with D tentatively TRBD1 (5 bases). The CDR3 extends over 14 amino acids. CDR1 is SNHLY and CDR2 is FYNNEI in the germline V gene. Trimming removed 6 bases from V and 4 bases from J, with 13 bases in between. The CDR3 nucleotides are TGTGCCAGCAGACGGGGCGTGGGGAATCAGCCCCAGCATTTT. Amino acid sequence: CASRRGVGNQPQHF. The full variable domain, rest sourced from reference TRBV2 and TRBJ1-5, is EPEVTQTPSHQVTQMGQEVILRCVPISNHLYFYWYRQILGQKVEFLVSFYNNEISEKSEIFDDQFSVERPDGSNFTLKIRSTKLEDSAMYFCASRRGVGNQPQHFGDGTRLSIL.

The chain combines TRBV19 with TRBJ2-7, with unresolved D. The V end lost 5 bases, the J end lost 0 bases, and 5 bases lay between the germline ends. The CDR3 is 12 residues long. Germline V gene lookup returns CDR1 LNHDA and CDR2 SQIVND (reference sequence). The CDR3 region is CASSWNSYEQYF. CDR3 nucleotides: TGTGCCAGTAGTTGGAACTCCTACGAGCAGTACTTC. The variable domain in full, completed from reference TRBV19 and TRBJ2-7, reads DGGITQSPKYLFRKEGQNVTLSCEQNLNHDAMYWYRQDPGQGLRLIYYSQIVNDFQKGDIAEGYSVSREKKESFPLTVTSAQKNPTAFYLCASSWNSYEQYFGPGTRLTVT.

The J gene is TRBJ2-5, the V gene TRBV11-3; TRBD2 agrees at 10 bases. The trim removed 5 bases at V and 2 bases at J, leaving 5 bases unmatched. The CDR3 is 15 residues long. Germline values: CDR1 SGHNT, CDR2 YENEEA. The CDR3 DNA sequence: TGTGCCAGCAGCCTCGGGACTAGCGTACAAGAGACCCAGTACTTC. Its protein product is CASSLGTSVQETQYF.

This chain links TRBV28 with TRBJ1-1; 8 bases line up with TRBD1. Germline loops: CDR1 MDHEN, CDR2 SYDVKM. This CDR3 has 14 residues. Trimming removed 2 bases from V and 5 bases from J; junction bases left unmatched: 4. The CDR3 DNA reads TGTGCCAGCAGTTTAAACAGGGGGACGACTGAAGCTTTCTTT. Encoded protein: CASSLNRGTTEAFF.

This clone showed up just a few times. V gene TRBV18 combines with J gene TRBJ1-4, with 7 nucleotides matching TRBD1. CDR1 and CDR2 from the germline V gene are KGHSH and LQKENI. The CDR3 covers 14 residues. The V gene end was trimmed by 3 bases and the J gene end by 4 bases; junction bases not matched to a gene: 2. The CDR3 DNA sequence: TGTGCCAGCTCACCGGGACAGCATAATGAAAAACTGTTTTTT. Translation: CASSPGQHNEKLFF.

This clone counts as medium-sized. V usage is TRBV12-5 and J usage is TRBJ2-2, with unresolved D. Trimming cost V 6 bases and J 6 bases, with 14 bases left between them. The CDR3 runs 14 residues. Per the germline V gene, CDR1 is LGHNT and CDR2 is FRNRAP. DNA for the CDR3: TGTGCTAGTGGACAGATGGGATCCGCCGGGGAGCTGTTTTTT. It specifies CASGQMGSAGELFF.

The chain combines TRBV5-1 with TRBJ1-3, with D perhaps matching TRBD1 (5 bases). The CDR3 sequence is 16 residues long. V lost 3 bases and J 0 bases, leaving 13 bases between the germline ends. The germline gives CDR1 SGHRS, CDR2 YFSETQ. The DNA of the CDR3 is TGCGCCAGCAGCTCCAGGGACCGTAGCTCTGGAAACACCATATATTTT. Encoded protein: CASSSRDRSSGNTIYF.

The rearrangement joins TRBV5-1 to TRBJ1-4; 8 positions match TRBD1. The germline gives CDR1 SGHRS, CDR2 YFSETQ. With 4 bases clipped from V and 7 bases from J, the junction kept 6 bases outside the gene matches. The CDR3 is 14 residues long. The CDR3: CASSAWGQAEKLFF. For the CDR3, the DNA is TGCGCCAGCAGCGCTTGGGGACAGGCTGAAAAACTGTTTTTT.